The 26 T cell receptor beta chains below were found in one sample sequenced in a study of blood T cell repertoires in COVID-19. The repertoire was sequenced with immunoSEQ multiplex PCR; TCRdb's copy has only in-frame clones and lacks some. The table has a few hundred thousand clones, around 87% seen once. Sequencing was done on a sample of peripheral blood. These receptors came from a woman in her fifties or sixties who had recovered from COVID-19.

This chain joins TRBV11-2 and TRBJ1-2; TRBD1 agrees at 7 bases. V was clipped by 4 bases and J by 5 bases; unmatched bases: 10. CDR3 length: 15 amino acids. Germline CDR1 and CDR2: SGHAT and FQNNGV. As DNA, the CDR3 is TGTGCCAGCAGCTCGAGAACAGGGGTTCAGTATGGCTACACCTTC. Its translation is CASSSRTGVQYGYTF.

V usage is TRBV29-1 and J usage is TRBJ1-2; weak D call: TRBD1 (6 bases). Looked up from germline, CDR1 is SQVTM and CDR2 is ANQGSEA. V gave up 4 bases and J gave up 8 bases, with 17 bases separating them. The CDR3 runs to 13 residues. CDR3 in amino acids: CSVGGGRREGYTF. For the CDR3, the DNA is TGCAGCGTTGGGGGGGGCCGTCGGGAAGGCTACACCTTC.

The rearrangement links TRBV7-2 to TRBJ2-5; 7 bases map to TRBD2. Germline CDR1 reads SGHTA; CDR2 reads FQGNSA. V lost 7 bases to trimming and J lost 1 base; unmatched junction nucleotides: 3. The CDR3 is 13 amino acids. The CDR3 sequence: CASNERGQETQYF. The CDR3 DNA is TGTGCCAGCAATGAGCGGGGCCAAGAGACCCAGTACTTC.

This chain joins TRBV20-1 and TRBJ2-7, with TRBD1 identical over 8 bases. The junction had 11 bases not matched to a gene; V was cut back by 6 bases and J by 1 base. Germline CDR1 is DFQATT and CDR2 is SNEGSKA (reference sequence). This CDR3 comprises 15 residues. For the CDR3, the DNA is TGCAGTGCCAGTGGCGGGACAGGCTCTTCCTACGAGCAGTACTTC. It is translated as CSASGGTGSSYEQYF.

The chain carries TRBV11-1 and TRBJ2-1; D perhaps matches TRBD2 (6 bases). With 4 bases removed from V and 7 bases from J, the gap between germline ends came to 11 bases. CDR1 and CDR2 from the germline V gene are SGHAT and FQDESV (reference sequence). The CDR3 totals 13 residues. The CDR3 sequence is CASSWGRRNEQFF. The CDR3 bases are TGTGCCAGCAGCTGGGGGAGGCGGAATGAGCAGTTCTTC.

This chain links TRBV19 with TRBJ1-1; D possibly corresponds to TRBD1 (6 bases). The germline V and J ends were trimmed by 10 bases and 0 bases, with 18 bases remaining between them. Germline V gives CDR1 LNHDA, CDR2 SQIVND (reference sequence). The CDR3 totals 15 residues. CDR3 nucleotides: TGTGCCACCACTACCGGGACAAACTTGAACACTGAAGCTTTCTTT. It codes for CATTTGTNLNTEAFF.

The chain recombines TRBV7-6 with TRBJ1-5; TRBD1 might be the D (5 bases). Germline-derived CDR1 and CDR2 are SGHVS and FNYEAQ. The CDR3 consists of 15 residues. Trimming took off 5 bases at V and 6 bases at J, with 17 bases between the two ends. CDR3 in DNA: TGTGCCAGCAGCCTACAGTCTGGGGGGGGTCAGCCCCAGCATTTT. Translating it yields CASSLQSGGGQPQHF.

This clone turned up a few times. The J gene is TRBJ2-7, the V gene TRBV7-9; D might be TRBD1 (6 bases). V lost 4 bases to trimming and J lost 0 bases, with 10 bases between them. This CDR3 contains 14 residues. The germline V gene has CDR1 SEHNR and CDR2 FQNEAQ (reference sequence). CDR3 in DNA: TGTGCCAGCAGCTGGGGGCAGGACTCCTACGAGCAGTACTTC. Amino acid sequence: CASSWGQDSYEQYF.

The V and J genes are TRBV7-3 and TRBJ1-5; TRBD1 matches at 7 bases. This CDR3 has 13 amino acids. Trimming at V came to 3 bases and at J to 4 bases, leaving 0 bases not matched to a gene. CDR1 is SGHTA, CDR2 FQGTGA, per germline. The CDR3 coding sequence is TGTGCCAGCAGCTTGGGACAGAATCAGCCCCAGCATTTT. Encoded protein: CASSLGQNQPQHF.

This clone was picked up one time. The chain employs TRBV6-4 and TRBJ1-1; D possibly corresponds to TRBD1 (5 bases). CDR1 and CDR2 from the germline V gene are MRHNA and SNTAGT. Trimming shortened V by 0 bases and J by 5 bases, and 22 bases separated the two germline ends. The CDR3 contains 18 residues. This CDR3 is CASSDSGQGGKKCTEAFF. The CDR3 nucleotides read TGTGCCAGCAGTGACTCTGGGCAGGGAGGGAAAAAGTGTACTGAAGCTTTCTTT.

The chain recombines TRBV5-1 with TRBJ2-1, with TRBD2 matching over 14 bases. CDR3 length: 17 amino acids. CDR1 SGHRS and CDR2 YFSETQ come from the germline V gene. The V and J ends lost 4 bases and 2 bases, in that order; junction bases with no gene match: 5. The chain's CDR3 is CASSVGLAGDTYNEQFF. CDR3 sequence (DNA): TGCGCCAGCAGCGTGGGACTAGCGGGAGATACCTACAATGAGCAGTTCTTC.

The chain is built from TRBV11-1 and TRBJ2-5; D is possibly TRBD1 (6 bases). Per germline, CDR1 SGHAT and CDR2 FQDESV (reference sequence). This CDR3 is built from 13 residues. V was cut by 5 bases and J by 5 bases, with 12 bases left in between. CDR3 sequence reads: CASSRDMEETQYF. DNA of the CDR3: TGTGCCAGCAGCCGGGACATGGAGGAGACCCAGTACTTC.

The gene calls are TRBV5-1 and TRBJ1-6; TRBD1 aligns across 7 bases. CDR1 is SGHRS, CDR2 YFSETQ, per germline. This CDR3 has 14 amino acids. With V trimmed by 4 bases and J by 6 bases, 4 bases remained unmatched. The CDR3 region is CASSPGQSNSPLHF. The CDR3 DNA is TGCGCCAGCAGCCCGGGACAGTCTAATTCACCCCTCCACTTT.

The chain employs TRBV6-2 or TRBV6-3 and TRBJ1-5, with a weak D call TRBD1 (5 bases). CDR1 is MNHEY and CDR2 is SVGEGT in the germline V gene. Trimming cost V 5 bases and J 3 bases, with 11 bases left between them. The CDR3 loop spans 14 amino acids. CDR3 sequence: CASSRQRNNQPQHF. CDR3 sequence (DNA): TGTGCCAGCAGTCGACAGAGAAACAATCAGCCCCAGCATTTT.

The V and J genes are TRBV12-3 or TRBV12-4 and TRBJ1-1; D not resolved. The V end was cut by 3 bases, the J end by 11 bases, with 10 bases between. The CDR3 consists of 11 residues. The CDR3: CASSLGNGAFF. CDR3 in DNA: TGTGCCAGCAGTTTGGGTAACGGGGCTTTCTTT.

J is TRBJ2-7 and V is TRBV7-8, with TRBD2 as a possible D gene (6 bases). Trimming removed 1 base at V and 2 bases at J, with 12 bases between. This CDR3 has 15 amino acids. CDR1 and CDR2 from the germline V gene are SGHVS and FQNEAQ. DNA for the CDR3: TGTGCCAGCAGCTTAGTGCGGGAATGGGCCTACGAGCAGTACTTC. Protein sequence: CASSLVREWAYEQYF.

The chain's CDR3 is CASSQDSSSNQPQHF. The CDR3 nucleotides are TGTGCCAGTAGTCAGGACAGTTCTAGCAATCAGCCCCAGCATTTT. The chain carries TRBV19 and TRBJ1-5; D may be TRBD1 (6 bases). Trimming left V 5 bases short and J 0 bases short, with 11 bases between. CDR1 is LNHDA, CDR2 SQIVND, per germline (reference sequence). The length of the CDR3 is 15 residues.

V gene TRBV18 combines with J gene TRBJ2-1; a weak D match, TRBD1 (5 bases). Germline CDR1 KGHSH, CDR2 LQKENI. Trimming shortened V by 3 bases and J by 8 bases, and 17 bases separated the two germline ends. This CDR3 has 15 residues. CDR3 region: CASSPGQGMRDEQFF. The CDR3, as DNA: TGTGCCAGCTCACCGGGCCAGGGTATGAGAGATGAGCAGTTCTTC.

The chain combines TRBV25-1 with TRBJ1-1; the D gene is possibly TRBD1 (6 bases). The CDR3 has 17 amino acids. Per germline, CDR1 MGHDK and CDR2 SYGVNS. Deletions cut 5 bases from V and 6 bases from J, with 25 bases between. The CDR3 DNA reads TGTGCCAGCAGTCCCCTCGGGGGGGCCCGTGAGTTGGCTGAAGCTTTCTTT. As protein: CASSPLGGARELAEAFF.

This chain connects TRBV28 to TRBJ2-7; D uncertain. Germline assignment: CDR1 MDHEN and CDR2 SYDVKM. The length of the CDR3 is 12 residues. The ends were cut back, 6 bases at V and 1 base at J, with 7 bases in the middle. This chain's CDR3 is CASSEKSYEQYF. For the CDR3, the DNA is TGTGCCAGCAGCGAGAAATCCTACGAGCAGTACTTC. Complete variable domain (other parts from reference TRBV28 and TRBJ2-7): DVKVTQSSRYLVKRTGEKVFLECVQDMDHENMFWYRQDPGLGLRLIYFSYDVKMKEKGDIPEGYSVSREKKERFSLILESASTNQTSMYLCASSEKSYEQYFGPGTRLTVT.

The CDR3 loop is CASSLVGGATDTQYF. The CDR3 DNA reads as TGTGCCAGCAGCTTAGTTGGGGGGGCCACAGATACGCAGTATTTT. The rearrangement joins TRBV7-2 to TRBJ2-3; tentatively, D is TRBD2 (7 bases). The CDR3 spans 15 residues. Germline-derived CDR1 and CDR2 are SGHTA and FQGNSA. The germline V and J ends were trimmed by 1 base and 2 bases, with 10 bases remaining between them.

The CDR3 loop reads CASSVDINVNTEAFF. Here the CDR3 DNA reads TGTGCCAGCAGCGTCGACATAAACGTGAACACTGAAGCTTTCTTT. The chain employs TRBV9 and TRBJ1-1; D is undetermined. There are 15 residues in the CDR3. V lost 2 bases, J lost 0 bases, and 11 bases lay in between. Germline V gene sequence: CDR1 SGDLS, CDR2 YYNGEE. The full variable domain, rest sourced from reference TRBV9 and TRBJ1-1, is DSGVTQTPKHLITATGQRVTLRCSPRSGDLSVYWYQQSLDQGLQFLIQYYNGEERAKGNILERFSAQQFPDLHSELNLSSLELGDSALYFCASSVDINVNTEAFFGQGTRLTVV.

The chain is built from TRBV3-1 (or the pseudogene TRBV3-2) and TRBJ1-5, with TRBD1 identical over 12 bases. V lost 3 bases, J lost 4 bases, and 4 bases stayed unmatched. The germline CDR1 and CDR2 sequences are LGHDT and YNNKEL (reference sequence). The CDR3 contains 16 residues. CDR3 sequence: CASSHGTGGANQPQHF. The CDR3 DNA sequence: TGTGCCAGCAGCCACGGGACAGGGGGCGCGAATCAGCCCCAGCATTTT.

CDR3 sequence: CASSDPRGSYNSPLHF. The CDR3 DNA is TGTGCCAGCAGTGATCCCAGGGGTTCCTATAATTCACCCCTCCACTTT. The chain has TRBV27 and TRBJ1-6, with TRBD1 as a possible D gene (6 bases). The CDR3 is 16 residues long. V lost 5 bases to trimming and J lost 1 base, with 12 bases between them. The germline gives CDR1 MNHEY, CDR2 SMNVEV (reference sequence).

This chain uses TRBV7-3 with TRBJ2-1, with D possibly TRBD2 on 5 matching bases. CDR1 is SGHTA and CDR2 is FQGTGA in the germline V gene. The V end was cut by 5 bases, the J end by 7 bases, with 12 bases between. The CDR3 is made up of 13 amino acids. The CDR3, as DNA: TGTGCCAGCAGCCCCACCCCGGGGAATGAGCAGTTCTTC. It specifies CASSPTPGNEQFF.

A single count supports this clone. This chain links TRBV7-8 with TRBJ1-2, with 9 bases aligning to TRBD1. The V gene's germline CDR1 is SGHVS and CDR2 FQNEAQ. The V gene end was trimmed by 1 base and the J gene end by 6 bases; junction bases not matched to a gene: 3. The CDR3 has 14 residues. CDR3 nucleotide sequence: TGTGCCAGCAGCTTAGGGACAGGGGTGGATGGCTACACCTTC. Translated: CASSLGTGVDGYTF.